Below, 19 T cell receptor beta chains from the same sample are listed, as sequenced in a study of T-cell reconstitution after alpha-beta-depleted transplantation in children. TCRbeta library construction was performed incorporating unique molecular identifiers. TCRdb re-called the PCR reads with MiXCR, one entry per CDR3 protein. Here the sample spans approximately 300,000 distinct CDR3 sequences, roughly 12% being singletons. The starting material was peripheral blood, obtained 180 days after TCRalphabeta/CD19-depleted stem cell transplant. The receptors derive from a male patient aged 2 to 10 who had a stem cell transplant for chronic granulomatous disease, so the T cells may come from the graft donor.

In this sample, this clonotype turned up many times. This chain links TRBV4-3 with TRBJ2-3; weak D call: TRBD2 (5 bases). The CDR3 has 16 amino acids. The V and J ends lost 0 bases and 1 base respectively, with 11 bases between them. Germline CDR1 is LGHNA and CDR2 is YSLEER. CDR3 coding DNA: TGCGCCAGCAGCCAAGAGAGGTGGGGAGGCACAGATACGCAGTATTTT. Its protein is CASSQERWGGTDTQYF.

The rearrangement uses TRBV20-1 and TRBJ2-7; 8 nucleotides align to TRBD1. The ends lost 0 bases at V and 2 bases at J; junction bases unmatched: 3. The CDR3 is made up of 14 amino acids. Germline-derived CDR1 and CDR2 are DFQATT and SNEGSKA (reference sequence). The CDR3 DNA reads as TGCAGTGCTAGAGATGACAGGGGACCCTACGAGCAGTACTTC. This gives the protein CSARDDRGPYEQYF.

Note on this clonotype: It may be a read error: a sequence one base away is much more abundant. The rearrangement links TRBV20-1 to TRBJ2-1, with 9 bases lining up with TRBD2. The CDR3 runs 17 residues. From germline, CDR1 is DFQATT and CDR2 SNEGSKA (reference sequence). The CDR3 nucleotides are TGCTGTGCTAGAGATTTCAGCGGGAGGAGGAGAGGGAATGAGCAGTTCTTC. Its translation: CCARDFSGRRRGNEQFF.

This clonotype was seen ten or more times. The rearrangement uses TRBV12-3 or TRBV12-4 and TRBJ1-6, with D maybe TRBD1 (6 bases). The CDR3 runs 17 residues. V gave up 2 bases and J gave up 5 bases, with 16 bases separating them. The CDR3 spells CASSLQVSGGNNSPLHF. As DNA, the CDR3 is TGTGCCAGCAGTTTACAGGTTTCGGGGGGCAATAATTCACCCCTCCACTTT.

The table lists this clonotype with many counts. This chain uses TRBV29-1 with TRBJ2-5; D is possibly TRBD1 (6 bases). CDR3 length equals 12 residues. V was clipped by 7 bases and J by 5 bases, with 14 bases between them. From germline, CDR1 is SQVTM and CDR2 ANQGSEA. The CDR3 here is CSGLRGTETQYF. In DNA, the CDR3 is TGCAGCGGACTGAGGGGGACGGAGACCCAGTACTTC. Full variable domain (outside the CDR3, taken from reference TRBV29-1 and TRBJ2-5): SAVISQKPSRDICQRGTSLTIQCQVDSQVTMMFWYRQQPGQSLTLIATANQGSEATYESGFVIDKFPISRPNLTFSTLTVSNMSPEDSSIYLCSGLRGTETQYFGPGTRLLVL.

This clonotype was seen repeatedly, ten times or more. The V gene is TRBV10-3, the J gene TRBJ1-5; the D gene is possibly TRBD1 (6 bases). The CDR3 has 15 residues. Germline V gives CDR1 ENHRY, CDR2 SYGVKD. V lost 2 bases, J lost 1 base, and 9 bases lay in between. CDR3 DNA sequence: TGTGCCATCAGTGAGACGGGACAAAGCAATCAGCCCCAGCATTTT. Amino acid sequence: CAISETGQSNQPQHF.

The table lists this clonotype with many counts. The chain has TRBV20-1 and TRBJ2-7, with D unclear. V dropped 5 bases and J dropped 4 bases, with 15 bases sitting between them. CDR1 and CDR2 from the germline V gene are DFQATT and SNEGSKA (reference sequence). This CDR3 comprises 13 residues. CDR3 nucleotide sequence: TGCAGTGCTGACGAGTACCCCCATTACGAGCAGTACTTC. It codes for CSADEYPHYEQYF.

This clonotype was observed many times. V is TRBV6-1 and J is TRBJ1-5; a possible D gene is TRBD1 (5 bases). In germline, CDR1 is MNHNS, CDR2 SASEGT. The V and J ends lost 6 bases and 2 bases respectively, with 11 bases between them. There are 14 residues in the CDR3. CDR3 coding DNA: TGTGCCAGCAGCAGCAGGGCGGGCAATCAGCCCCAGCATTTT. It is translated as CASSSRAGNQPQHF.

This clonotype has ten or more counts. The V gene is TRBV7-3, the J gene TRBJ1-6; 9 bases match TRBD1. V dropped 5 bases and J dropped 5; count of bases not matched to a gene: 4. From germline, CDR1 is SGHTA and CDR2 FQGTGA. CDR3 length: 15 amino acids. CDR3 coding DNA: TGTGCCAGCAGCAGGGGACAGGGTGATAATTCACCCCTCCACTTT. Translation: CASSRGQGDNSPLHF.

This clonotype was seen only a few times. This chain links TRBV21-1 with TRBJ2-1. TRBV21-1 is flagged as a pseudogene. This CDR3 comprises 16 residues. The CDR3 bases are TGTGCCAGCAGCAATATGTGGCAGGACTCCTACAATGAGCAGTTCTTC. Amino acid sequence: CASSNMWQDSYNEQFF.

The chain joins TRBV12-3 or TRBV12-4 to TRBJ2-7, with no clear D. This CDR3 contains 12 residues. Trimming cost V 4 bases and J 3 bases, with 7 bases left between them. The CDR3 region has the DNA TGTGCCAGCAGTTCCTGGGGCTACGAGCAGTACTTC. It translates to CASSSWGYEQYF.

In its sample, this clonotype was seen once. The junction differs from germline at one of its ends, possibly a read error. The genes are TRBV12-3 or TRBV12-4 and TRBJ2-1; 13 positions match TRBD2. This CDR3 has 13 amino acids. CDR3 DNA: TGTGTCAGCAGTAACGGACTAGCGGGGGAAGAGTTCTTC. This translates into CVSSNGLAGEEFF.

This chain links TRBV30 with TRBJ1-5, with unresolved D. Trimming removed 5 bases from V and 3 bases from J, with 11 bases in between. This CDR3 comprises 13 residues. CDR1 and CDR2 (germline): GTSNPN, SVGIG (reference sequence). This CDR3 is CAWSDTPNQPQHF. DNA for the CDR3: TGTGCCTGGTCAGACACTCCCAATCAGCCCCAGCATTTT. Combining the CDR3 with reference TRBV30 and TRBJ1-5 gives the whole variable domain SQTIHQWPATLVQPVGSPLSLECTVEGTSNPNLYWYRQAAGRGLQLLFYSVGIGQISSEVPQNLSASRPQDRQFILSSKKLLLSDSGFYLCAWSDTPNQPQHFGDGTRLSIL.

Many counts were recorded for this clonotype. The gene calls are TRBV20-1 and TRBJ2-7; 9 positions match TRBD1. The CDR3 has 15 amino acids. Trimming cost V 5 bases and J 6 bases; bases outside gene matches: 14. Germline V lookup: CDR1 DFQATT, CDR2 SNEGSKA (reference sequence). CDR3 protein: CSARTTGTGKGEQYF. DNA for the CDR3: TGCAGTGCTCGCACTACCGGGACAGGGAAAGGCGAGCAGTACTTC.

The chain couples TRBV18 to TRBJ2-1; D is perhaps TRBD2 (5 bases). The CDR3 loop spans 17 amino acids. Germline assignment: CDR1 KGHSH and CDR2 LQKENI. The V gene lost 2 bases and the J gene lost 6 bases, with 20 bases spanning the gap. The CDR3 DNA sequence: TGTGCCAGCTCACCATATCTAGCTAGTATGGGTGTCAATGAGCAGTTCTTC. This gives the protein CASSPYLASMGVNEQFF.

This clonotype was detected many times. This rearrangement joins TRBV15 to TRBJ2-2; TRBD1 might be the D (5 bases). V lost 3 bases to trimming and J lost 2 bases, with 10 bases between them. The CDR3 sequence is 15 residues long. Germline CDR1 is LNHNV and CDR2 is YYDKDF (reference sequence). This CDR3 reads CATSRLDRNTGELFF. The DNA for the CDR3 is TGTGCCACCAGCAGGCTCGACAGAAACACCGGGGAGCTGTTTTTT.

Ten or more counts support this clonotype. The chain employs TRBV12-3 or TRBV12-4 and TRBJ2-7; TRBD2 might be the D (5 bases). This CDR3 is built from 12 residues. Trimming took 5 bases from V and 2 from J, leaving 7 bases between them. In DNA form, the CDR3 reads TGTGCCAGCAGTACTAGACCCTACGAGCAGTACTTC. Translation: CASSTRPYEQYF.

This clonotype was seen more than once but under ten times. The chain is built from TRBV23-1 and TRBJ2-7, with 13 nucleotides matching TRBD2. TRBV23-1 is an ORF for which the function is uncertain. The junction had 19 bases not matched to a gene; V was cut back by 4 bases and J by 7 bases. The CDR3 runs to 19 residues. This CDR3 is CASSRWQTSGRRRLGEQYF. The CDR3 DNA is TGCGCCAGCAGTCGTTGGCAGACTAGCGGGAGGCGTAGGTTAGGGGAGCAGTACTTC.

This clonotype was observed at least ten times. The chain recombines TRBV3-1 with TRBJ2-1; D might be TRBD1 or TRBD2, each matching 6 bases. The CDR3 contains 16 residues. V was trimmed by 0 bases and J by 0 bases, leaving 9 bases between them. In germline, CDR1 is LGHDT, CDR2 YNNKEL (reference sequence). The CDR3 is CASSQDKGGSYNEQFF. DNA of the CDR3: TGTGCCAGCAGCCAAGATAAGGGGGGCTCCTACAATGAGCAGTTCTTC.